Listed below are T cell receptor beta chains from one sample, sequenced in a study of tumor-infiltrating lymphocytes in primary liver carcinoma. TCRdb reprocessed the multiplex PCR reads via MiXCR and lists one record per CDR3 protein. The data contain around 330,000 distinct CDR3 sequences, around three fifths of them singletons. Sequencing input: peripheral blood. Receptors were obtained from a woman aged 25 to 45 with primary liver carcinoma and hepatitis B virus infection. CDR3s include the opening cysteine and the closing phenylalanine or tryptophan. Fields, in order: V gene, clone size, J gene, D gene, CDR3 protein, CDR3 DNA. D genes are given only for firm matches. Clone sizes are given selectively: once, few, many, or a class where the clone is expanded.

>TRBV11-2|.|TRBJ2-4|.
CASSPWNLEHIQYF
TGTGCCAGCAGCCCCTGGAACTTGGAACACATTCAGTACTTC
>TRBV6-6|many|TRBJ1-5|.
CASSYRGGGNQPQHF
TGTGCCAGCAGTTACAGGGGAGGGGGCAATCAGCCCCAGCATTTT
>TRBV5-6|few|TRBJ2-7|TRBD1
CASSSPRTGGNYEQYF
TGTGCCAGCAGCTCGCCTAGGACAGGGGGCAACTACGAGCAGTACTTC
>TRBV29-1|.|TRBJ2-1|TRBD2
CSGRWSSGYNEQLF
TGCAGCGGTCGATGGTCTAGCGGCTACAATGAGCAGCTCTTC
>TRBV7-9|.|TRBJ2-7|TRBD1
CASSLAVQGAYEQYF
TGTGCCAGCAGCTTAGCGGTACAGGGGGCATACGAGCAGTACTTC
>TRBV6-1|many|TRBJ2-3|.
CASSEGPSTDTQYF
TGTGCCAGCAGTGAAGGGCCTAGCACAGATACGCAGTATTTT
>TRBV28|.|TRBJ2-7|.
CVSSLPLDRWYSYELYF
TGTGTCAGCAGCCTCCCTTTGGACAGATGGTACTCCTACGAGCTGTACTTC
>TRBV9|.|TRBJ2-1|.
CASSVADEQFF
TGTGCCAGCAGCGTAGCAGACGAGCAGTTCTTC
>TRBV11-2|once|TRBJ2-3|TRBD2
CASRARGGTDTQYF
TGTGCCAGCAGGGCCCGGGGGGGCACAGATACGCAGTATTTT
>TRBV11-1|.|TRBJ2-4|.
CASSLSSHRGDIQYF
TGTGCCAGCAGCTTATCCTCGCACCGGGGCGACATTCAGTACTTC
>TRBV6-8|few|TRBJ2-1|.
CASSYSVYGILSYEQFF
TGTGCCAGCAGTTACTCAGTATACGGGATACTAAGTTATGAGCAGTTCTTC
>TRBV7-9|.|TRBJ2-3|.
CASRLARDTQYF
TGTGCCAGTAGGCTCGCGAGAGATACGCAGTATTTT
>TRBV6-5|many|TRBJ2-2|.
CASSYIQGGTGELFF
TGTGCCAGCAGTTACATACAGGGAGGCACCGGGGAGCTGTTTTTT
>TRBV6-5|.|TRBJ1-2|.
CASSPQGNGYTF
TGTGCCAGCAGTCCCCAGGGAAATGGCTACACCTTC
>TRBV11-2|.|TRBJ2-7|TRBD2
CTSSPGLAAYNEQYF
TGTACCAGCAGCCCGGGACTAGCGGCTTACAATGAGCAGTACTTC
>TRBV7-8|.|TRBJ2-5|.
CASRLQTGLQETQYF
TGTGCCAGCAGGCTTCAGACCGGCCTCCAAGAGACCCAGTACTTC
>TRBV5-1|.|TRBJ1-1|TRBD1
CACGSTGSGTEAFF
TGCGCCTGCGGATCGACAGGGTCAGGGACTGAGGCTTTCTTT
>TRBV6-2/TRBV6-3|.|TRBJ2-1|TRBD2
CASSYPQTSGRAGGQFF
TGTGCCAGCAGTTACCCCCAGACTAGCGGGAGGGCCGGTGGGCAGTTCTTC
>TRBV11-2|many|TRBJ1-1|.
CASSLDSGFTTEAFF
TGTGCCAGCAGCTTAGATTCAGGTTTTACCACTGAAGCTTTCTTT
>TRBV6-1|.|TRBJ2-2|.
CASSEVGAGELFF
TGTGCCAGCAGTGAAGTCGGGGCCGGGGAGCTGTTTTTT
>TRBV29-1|many|TRBJ2-1|.
CSAAPGRYNEQFF
TGCAGCGCCGCCCCAGGTCGCTACAATGAGCAGTTCTTC
>TRBV4-1|.|TRBJ2-7|TRBD2
CASSLGLAGGLEQYF
TGCGCCAGCAGCCTCGGACTAGCGGGAGGGCTCGAGCAGTACTTC
>TRBV5-5|.|TRBJ1-1|.
CAIRRKGNTEALF
TGTGCCATCAGAAGGAAGGGGAACACTGAAGCTCTCTTT
>TRBV11-2|.|TRBJ2-7|.
CASSLSTYGQYF
TGTGCTAGCAGCTTGAGTACCTACGGGCAGTACTTC
>TRBV11-1|.|TRBJ2-1|TRBD2
CASSLLLAGDNDQFF
TGTGCCAGCAGCCTACTGCTAGCGGGGGACAATGACCAGTTCTTC
>TRBV11-2|.|TRBJ2-1|.
CVSSWASSYEQFF
TGTGTCAGCAGCTGGGCGAGCTCCTACGAGCAGTTCTTC
>TRBV11-2|.|TRBJ2-7|.
CASSPGDPLSSFYEQYF
TGCGCCAGCAGCCCTGGGGACCCCCTCTCTTCCTTCTACGAGCAGTACTTC
>TRBV11-2|many|TRBJ2-1|TRBD2
CASSLGGTSGRINEQFF
TGTGCCAGCAGCTTAGGGGGGACTAGCGGGAGAATAAATGAGCAGTTCTTC
>TRBV11-2|.|TRBJ2-3|TRBD2
CVSSLISGRAAPLTQYF
TGTGTCAGCAGCTTAATAAGCGGGAGGGCCGCCCCCCTCACGCAGTATTTT
>TRBV7-9|few|TRBJ1-6|.
CASSTRTVSPLHF
TGTGCCAGCAGCACCCGGACAGTCTCACCCCTCCACTTT
>TRBV14|.|TRBJ2-7|TRBD1
CASSLPGTAGSYEQYF
TGTGCCAGCAGCCTCCCCGGGACAGCCGGCTCCTACGAGCAGTACTTC
>TRBV6-5|.|TRBJ2-7|TRBD2
CASTLLGGSETYEQYF
TGTGCCAGCACCCTTTTGGGCGGGAGTGAGACCTACGAGCAGTACTTC
>TRBV11-2|many|TRBJ2-7|.
CASSLGGTGLYEQYF
TGTGCCAGCAGCTTAGGGGGGACTGGTCTCTACGAGCAGTACTTC
>TRBV6-5|.|TRBJ2-7|.
CASSYRNGVYEQYF
TGTGCCAGCAGTTACCGGAACGGAGTCTACGAGCAGTACTTC
>TRBV6-5|many|TRBJ1-1|.
CASSYWDNTEAFF
TGTGCCAGCAGTTACTGGGACAACACTGAAGCTTTCTTT
>TRBV30|few|TRBJ2-1|.
CAWSPGLAGWLF
TGTGCCTGGAGCCCCGGACTGGCGGGGTGGCTCTTC
>TRBV24-1|.|TRBJ2-3|TRBD2
CATSDGTSDTYF
TGTGCCACCAGTGATGGGACTAGCGATACGTATTTT
>TRBV6-5|.|TRBJ2-5|.
CASRLPRVETQYF
TGTGCCAGCCGCCTCCCCCGGGTGGAGACCCAGTACTTC
>TRBV28|.|TRBJ2-7|TRBD2
CASSSGSGSKDEQYF
TGTGCCAGCAGTTCCGGCAGCGGGAGTAAGGACGAGCAGTACTTC
>TRBV12-3/TRBV12-4|.|TRBJ1-4|.
CASSLRPTNGKLFF
TGTGCCAGCAGTTTGCGGCCAACTAATGGAAAACTGTTTTTT
>TRBV5-5|.|TRBJ2-7|TRBD1
CASSPGTGMIYKQYF
TGTGCCAGCAGCCCTGGGACAGGTATGATTTACAAGCAGTACTTC
>TRBV11-3|many|TRBJ2-6|.
CASSAQGRGRSPGANVLTF
TGTGCCAGCAGCGCGCAGGGAAGGGGCAGATCTCCTGGGGCCAACGTCCTGACTTTC
>TRBV28|.|TRBJ2-7|TRBD2
CASTRAGNPYEQYF
TGTGCCAGCACCAGAGCGGGAAACCCCTACGAGCAGTACTTC
>TRBV6-6|few|TRBJ2-1|TRBD2
CAGGLGNEQFF
TGTGCCGGGGGACTAGGCAATGAGCAGTTCTTC
>TRBV12-3/TRBV12-4|.|TRBJ1-1|.
CTSSGQLNTEAFF
TGTACCAGCAGTGGACAGCTGAACACTGAAGCTTTCTTT
>TRBV12-3/TRBV12-4|.|TRBJ2-2|.
CASSSLAQGNGELFF
TGTGCCAGCAGTTCCCTGGCCCAGGGTAACGGGGAGCTGTTTTTT
>TRBV13|.|TRBJ1-2|.
CASSLIGYSNYGYTF
TGCGCAAGCAGCTTAATAGGGTACTCAAACTATGGCTACACCTTC
>TRBV10-1|few|TRBJ2-2|.
CASSEFRDGELFF
TGCGCCAGCAGTGAGTTCCGGGACGGGGAGCTGTTTTTT
>TRBV5-6|.|TRBJ1-2|.
CASSTDRDRVYGYTF
TGTGCCAGCAGCACGGACCGGGACCGGGTCTATGGCTACACCTTC
>TRBV4-1|few|TRBJ2-3|.
CASSRPSGTDTQYF
TGCGCCAGCAGCCGCCCCTCTGGCACAGATACGCAGTATTTT
>TRBV6-2/TRBV6-3|few|TRBJ2-1|.
CASTSSSYNEQFF
TGTGCCAGCACCAGTAGCTCCTACAATGAGCAGTTCTTC